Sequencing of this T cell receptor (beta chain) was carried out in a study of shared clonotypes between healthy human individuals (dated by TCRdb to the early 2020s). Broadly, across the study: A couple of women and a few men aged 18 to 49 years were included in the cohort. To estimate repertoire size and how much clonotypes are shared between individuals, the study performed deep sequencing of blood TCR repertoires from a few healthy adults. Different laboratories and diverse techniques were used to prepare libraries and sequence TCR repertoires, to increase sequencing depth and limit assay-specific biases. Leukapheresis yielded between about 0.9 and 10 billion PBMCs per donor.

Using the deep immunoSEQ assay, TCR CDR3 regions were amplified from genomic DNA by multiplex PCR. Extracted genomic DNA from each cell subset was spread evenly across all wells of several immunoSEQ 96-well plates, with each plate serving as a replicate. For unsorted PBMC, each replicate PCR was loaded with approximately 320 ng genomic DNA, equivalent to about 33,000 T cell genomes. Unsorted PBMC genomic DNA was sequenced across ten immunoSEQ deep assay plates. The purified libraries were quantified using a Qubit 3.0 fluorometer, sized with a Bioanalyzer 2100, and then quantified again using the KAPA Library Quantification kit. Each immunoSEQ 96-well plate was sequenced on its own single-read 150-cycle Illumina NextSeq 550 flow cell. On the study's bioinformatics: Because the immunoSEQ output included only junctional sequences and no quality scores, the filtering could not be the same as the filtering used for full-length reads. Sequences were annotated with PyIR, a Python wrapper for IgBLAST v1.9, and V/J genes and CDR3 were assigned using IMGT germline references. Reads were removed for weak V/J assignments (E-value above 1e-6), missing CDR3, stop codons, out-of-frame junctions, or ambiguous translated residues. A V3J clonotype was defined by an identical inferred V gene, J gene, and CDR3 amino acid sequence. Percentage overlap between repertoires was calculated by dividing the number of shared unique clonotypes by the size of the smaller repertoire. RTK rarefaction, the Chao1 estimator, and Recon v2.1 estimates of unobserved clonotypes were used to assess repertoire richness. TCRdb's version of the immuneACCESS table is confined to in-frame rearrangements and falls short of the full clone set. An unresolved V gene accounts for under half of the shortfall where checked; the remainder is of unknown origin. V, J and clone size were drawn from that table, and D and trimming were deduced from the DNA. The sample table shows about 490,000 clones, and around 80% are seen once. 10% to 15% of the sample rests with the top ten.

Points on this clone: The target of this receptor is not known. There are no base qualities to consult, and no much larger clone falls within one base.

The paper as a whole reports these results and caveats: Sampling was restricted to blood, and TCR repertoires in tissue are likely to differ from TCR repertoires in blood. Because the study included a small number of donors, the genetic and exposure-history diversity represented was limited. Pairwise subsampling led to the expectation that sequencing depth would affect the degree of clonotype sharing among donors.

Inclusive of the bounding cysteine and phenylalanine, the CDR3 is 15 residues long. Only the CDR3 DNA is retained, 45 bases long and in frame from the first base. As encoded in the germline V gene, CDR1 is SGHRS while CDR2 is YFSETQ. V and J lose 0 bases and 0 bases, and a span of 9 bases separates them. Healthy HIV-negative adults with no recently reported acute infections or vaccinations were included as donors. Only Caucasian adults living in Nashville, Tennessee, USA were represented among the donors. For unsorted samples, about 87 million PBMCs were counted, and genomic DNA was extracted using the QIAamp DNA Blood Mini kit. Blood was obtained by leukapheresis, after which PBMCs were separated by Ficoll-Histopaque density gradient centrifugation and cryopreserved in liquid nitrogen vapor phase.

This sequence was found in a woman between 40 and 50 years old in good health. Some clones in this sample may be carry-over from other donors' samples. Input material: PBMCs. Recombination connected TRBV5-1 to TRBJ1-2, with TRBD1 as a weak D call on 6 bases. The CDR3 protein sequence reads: CASSLETGTNYGYTF. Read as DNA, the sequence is TGCGCCAGCAGCTTGGAGACAGGAACTAACTATGGCTACACCTTC.